This T cell receptor beta chain was captured in a study of blood T cell repertoires in COVID-19. For the study at large: Researchers got acute and convalescent COVID-19 samples from the United States, Italy and Spain.

As processed by the authors: Researchers report that nucleated cell counts were estimated from reference gene primer amplification. Produced via immunoSEQ multiplex PCR; TCRdb's table is partial and in-frame only. The V and J calls and clone size are taken from that table; D and trimming were inferred from the DNA. The profile shows about 26,000 clones, about 84% of them singletons. The sequenced sample was peripheral blood. The receptor comes from a man between 45 and 60 years old with active or convalescent COVID-19.

The CDR3 reads CAWSRAAGTEAFF. CDR3 DNA sequence: TGTGCCTGGTCCAGGGCGGCGGGGACTGAAGCTTTCTTT. The chain employs TRBV30 and TRBJ1-1, with D maybe TRBD1 (5 bases). Trimming removed 5 bases from V and 5 bases from J, with 15 bases in between. Germline V lookup: CDR1 GTSNPN, CDR2 SVGIG (reference sequence). The CDR3 extends over 13 amino acids. Complete variable domain (other parts from reference TRBV30 and TRBJ1-1): SQTIHQWPATLVQPVGSPLSLECTVEGTSNPNLYWYRQAAGRGLQLLFYSVGIGQISSEVPQNLSASRPQDRQFILSSKKLLLSDSGFYLCAWSRAAGTEAFFGQGTRLTVV.